This T cell receptor beta chain comes out of a study of blood T cell repertoires in COVID-19. Study background: Specimens from acute and convalescent COVID-19 originated in the United States, Italy and Spain. PBMCs, B-cell-depleted T cells, or T cells provided the cDNA or gDNA that made up the material.

In the original workflow: By means of reference gene primer amplification, nucleated cell counts were estimated. Some clones are missing from TCRdb's copy, which holds only in-frame ones; the method was immunoSEQ multiplex PCR. V, J and clone size are taken as reported in that table, and D and trimming were inferred from the DNA itself. Of some 200,000 clones listed, 85% to 90% are singletons. J was trimmed by 1 base and V by 2 bases; bases with no gene match: 2. Germline V gene sequence: CDR1 MGHRA, CDR2 YSYEKL. This CDR3 has 15 residues. This receptor was taken from a man older than 75 with acute or convalescent COVID-19. The genes are TRBV4-1 and TRBJ1-2, with 9 nucleotides matching TRBD1. The sequenced sample was peripheral blood. This CDR3 reads CASSQTGQGNYGYTF. Here the CDR3 DNA reads TGCGCCAGCAGCCAAACGGGACAGGGTAACTATGGCTACACCTTC.